This passage covers 27 T cell receptor beta chains from one sample sequenced in a study of CD8+ T cells in alopecia areata. Following extraction, RNA underwent reverse transcription to cDNA, which served as the sequencing template. Only in-frame clones appear in the TCRdb table, and some are missing; sequencing was by immunoSEQ multiplex PCR. The sample carries some 99,000 clones, around 44% recorded once. Sequencing was carried out using CD4+ T cells sorted from blood. These receptors originate from a human donor with alopecia areata.

The chain couples TRBV29-1 to TRBJ2-5, with a weak D call TRBD2 (6 bases). The V end lost 3 bases, the J end lost 7 bases, and 15 bases lay between the germline ends. The CDR3 sequence is 13 residues long. CDR1 and CDR2 (germline): SQVTM, ANQGSEA. DNA of the CDR3: TGCAGCGTTGACCCGGGGGTTGGGGGGACCCAGTACTTC. Translation gives CSVDPGVGGTQYF.

The chain links TRBV2 to TRBJ2-3; D may be TRBD1 or TRBD2 (6 bases each). This CDR3 spans 14 amino acids. In germline, CDR1 is SNHLY, CDR2 FYNNEI. V dropped 7 bases and J dropped 0 bases, with 11 bases sitting between them. The CDR3, as DNA: TGTGCCAGCAAAGGGGGGACTAGCACAGATACGCAGTATTTT. It is translated as CASKGGTSTDTQYF. The entire variable domain, with the rest obtained from reference TRBV2 and TRBJ2-3, is as follows: EPEVTQTPSHQVTQMGQEVILRCVPISNHLYFYWYRQILGQKVEFLVSFYNNEISEKSEIFDDQFSVERPDGSNFTLKIRSTKLEDSAMYFCASKGGTSTDTQYFGPGTRLTVL.

The V gene is TRBV30, the J gene TRBJ2-7; D gene uncertain. Germline values: CDR1 GTSNPN, CDR2 SVGIG (reference sequence). This CDR3 has 11 residues. V was shortened by 1 base and J by 9 bases, with 10 bases between the two germline ends. CDR3 in DNA: TGTGCCTGGAGTGCGGGTCTCCCGCAGTACTTC. Its translation is CAWSAGLPQYF. Full variable domain (outside the CDR3, taken from reference TRBV30 and TRBJ2-7): SQTIHQWPATLVQPVGSPLSLECTVEGTSNPNLYWYRQAAGRGLQLLFYSVGIGQISSEVPQNLSASRPQDRQFILSSKKLLLSDSGFYLCAWSAGLPQYFGPGTRLTVT.

V and J are TRBV28 and TRBJ2-2; D is undetermined. Germline assignment: CDR1 MDHEN and CDR2 SYDVKM. This CDR3 has 11 residues. The V gene lost 9 bases and the J gene lost 5 bases, with 7 bases spanning the gap. The CDR3 loop reads CASGLTGELFF. The CDR3 nucleotides are TGTGCCAGTGGTCTGACCGGGGAGCTGTTTTTT.

The chain combines TRBV30 with TRBJ2-3, with 9 bases fitting TRBD2. Germline loops: CDR1 GTSNPN, CDR2 SVGIG (reference sequence). With 2 bases clipped from V and 0 bases from J, the junction kept 0 bases outside the gene matches. CDR3 size: 14 residues. The CDR3 coding sequence is TGTGCCTGGAGTAGCGGGGGGAGCACAGATACGCAGTATTTT. Protein product: CAWSSGGSTDTQYF.

The CDR3: CASTFPGQPEQYF. The CDR3 coding sequence is TGTGCCAGCACCTTTCCCGGACAGCCCGAGCAGTACTTC. This chain uses TRBV6-6 with TRBJ2-7; possible D gene TRBD1, 6 bases. Germline V CDR1 and CDR2: MNHNY, SVGAGI (reference sequence). The CDR3 is 13 amino acids. V lost 7 bases, J lost 6 bases, and 16 bases lay in between.

This chain links TRBV11-2 with TRBJ2-1; D gene unclear. CDR3 length equals 15 residues. Germline V gene lookup returns CDR1 SGHAT and CDR2 FQNNGV. V lost 5 bases to trimming and J lost 5 bases, with 16 bases between them. CDR3: CASSPHVTENNEQFF. CDR3 coding DNA: TGTGCCAGCAGCCCTCACGTTACTGAGAACAATGAGCAGTTCTTC.

This rearrangement joins TRBV29-1 to TRBJ2-2; D is unclear. The germline V gene has CDR1 SQVTM and CDR2 ANQGSEA. Trimming stripped 6 bases from V and 2 bases from J, with 7 bases between. CDR3 length: 12 residues. The CDR3 loop is CSVHKNTGELFF. CDR3 in DNA: TGCAGCGTGCACAAAAACACCGGGGAGCTGTTTTTT.

The gene calls are TRBV6-5 and TRBJ2-5, with 10 bases lining up with TRBD2. The CDR3 has 14 amino acids. The V and J ends lost 5 bases and 3 bases, in that order; junction bases with no gene match: 3. Per germline, CDR1 MNHEY and CDR2 SVGAGI. Here the CDR3 reads CASSQGLAKETQYF. CDR3 coding DNA: TGTGCCAGCAGTCAGGGACTAGCGAAAGAGACCCAGTACTTC.

The chain is built from TRBV28 and TRBJ2-3; D unresolved. The V end was cut by 2 bases, the J end by 1 base, with 10 bases between. This CDR3 is 15 amino acids long. Germline V gene data show CDR1 as MDHEN and CDR2 as SYDVKM. The CDR3 DNA follows: TGTGCCAGCAGTTTAGTTATGATGGGCACAGATACGCAGTATTTT. Amino acids: CASSLVMMGTDTQYF.

This clone was detected a few times. V is TRBV29-1 and J is TRBJ1-1, with 8 bases aligning to TRBD1. Germline lookup yields CDR1 SQVTM and CDR2 ANQGSEA. This CDR3 is built from 13 residues. V shed 5 bases, J shed 0 bases, and the junction held 2 bases outside the gene matches. The CDR3 here is CSVRQGLNTEAFF. The CDR3 DNA is TGCAGCGTTAGACAGGGGTTGAACACTGAAGCTTTCTTT.

The V gene is TRBV15, the J gene TRBJ2-2; D is uncertain. The CDR3 spans 15 residues. CDR1 is LNHNV, CDR2 YYDKDF, per germline (reference sequence). Trimming removed 1 base at V and 1 base at J, with 7 bases between. The CDR3 sequence is CATSRVRGNTGELFF. CDR3 coding DNA: TGTGCCACCAGCAGAGTCCGAGGGAACACCGGGGAGCTGTTTTTT.

The table lists this clone with a count of one. This chain joins TRBV7-9 and TRBJ1-1; D call uncertain. This CDR3 is built from 13 residues. CDR1 and CDR2 from the germline V gene are SEHNR and FQNEAQ (reference sequence). Trimming cost V 1 base and J 10 bases, with 13 bases left between them. The CDR3 sequence is CASSLVDASTAFF. Written as DNA, the CDR3 is TGTGCCAGCAGCTTAGTCGATGCGTCCACAGCTTTCTTT.

This rearrangement joins TRBV2 to TRBJ1-2; D may be TRBD1 (5 bases). The V gene lost 6 bases and the J gene lost 8 bases, with 19 bases spanning the gap. Germline V gene lookup returns CDR1 SNHLY and CDR2 FYNNEI. CDR3 length: 14 amino acids. CDR3 bases: TGTGCCAGCAGAGCTCTCGACAGTTCTGGGGGCTACACCTTC. This encodes CASRALDSSGGYTF.

The V call is TRBV2, the J call TRBJ2-7; D ambiguous. The CDR3 runs to 14 residues. Germline lookup yields CDR1 SNHLY and CDR2 FYNNEI. V lost 6 bases, J lost 3 bases, and 15 bases lay in between. CDR3 in amino acids: CASRLRASDYEQYF. As DNA, the CDR3 is TGTGCCAGCAGGCTAAGGGCCTCCGACTACGAGCAGTACTTC.

This chain connects TRBV29-1 to TRBJ2-3; TRBD1 is a possible D gene (5 bases). The CDR3 is 13 amino acids. Per germline, CDR1 SQVTM and CDR2 ANQGSEA. V was pared by 7 bases and J by 1 base, with 12 bases between. The CDR3 region is CSAKAQGTDTQYF. The CDR3 nucleotides are TGCAGCGCCAAGGCACAGGGCACAGATACGCAGTATTTT.

The chain joins TRBV29-1 to TRBJ2-1, with TRBD1 matching 9 bases. The CDR3 has 12 amino acids. The germline V gene has CDR1 SQVTM and CDR2 ANQGSEA. V was pared by 7 bases and J by 7 bases, with 5 bases of the junction left unmatched. The CDR3 bases are TGCAGCGAGGGGACAGGGCGGAATGAGCAGTTCTTC. It yields the protein CSEGTGRNEQFF.

The CDR3 DNA reads as TGTGCCAGCAGCTCCGGACAGGGGACCGCAACTAATGAAAAACTGTTTTTT. Residues: CASSSGQGTATNEKLFF. The V gene is TRBV5-6, the J gene TRBJ1-4; 9 nucleotides align to TRBD1. CDR3 length: 17 amino acids. Trimming at V came to 3 bases and at J to 0 bases, leaving 6 bases not matched to a gene. Germline lookup yields CDR1 SGHDT and CDR2 YYEEEE.

This clone has a handful of counts. The chain carries TRBV29-1 and TRBJ2-7; D is undetermined. CDR3 length equals 15 residues. The germline V and J ends were trimmed by 3 bases and 3 bases, with 18 bases remaining between them. Looked up from germline, CDR1 is SQVTM and CDR2 is ANQGSEA. The CDR3 DNA reads as TGCAGCGTTGACGGCTTGGGTAATCAGCGCTACGAGCAGTACTTC. It yields the protein CSVDGLGNQRYEQYF.

The chain has TRBV23-1 and TRBJ1-1; D not certain. TRBV23-1 is reported as an ORF; its role is uncertain. CDR3 length: 14 amino acids. Trimming took 2 bases from V and 1 from J, leaving 8 bases between them. The CDR3 region is CASSQARGNTEAFF. The DNA of the CDR3 is TGCGCCAGCAGTCAAGCCAGAGGGAACACTGAAGCTTTCTTT.

The V and J genes are TRBV27 and TRBJ2-7; tentatively, D is TRBD1 (6 bases). The germline V gene has CDR1 MNHEY and CDR2 SMNVEV (reference sequence). The CDR3 has 15 amino acids. V was shortened by 2 bases and J by 2 bases, with 13 bases between the two germline ends. In DNA form, the CDR3 reads TGTGCCAGCAGTTTACGGGCGGACAGACCCTACGAGCAGTACTTC. It yields the protein CASSLRADRPYEQYF.

This chain links TRBV20-1 with TRBJ2-1; D ambiguous. The CDR3 runs 11 residues. V was shortened by 4 bases and J by 5 bases, with 6 bases between the two germline ends. The V gene's germline CDR1 is DFQATT and CDR2 SNEGSKA (reference sequence). CDR3 region: CSATPDNEQFF. DNA for the CDR3: TGCAGTGCTACCCCGGACAATGAGCAGTTCTTC.

A few counts support this clone. The V and J genes are TRBV29-1 and TRBJ2-1; 9 nucleotides line up with TRBD2. The CDR3 has 20 amino acids. Germline CDR1 SQVTM, CDR2 ANQGSEA. Losses at the gene ends were 2 bases for V and 5 bases for J; bases not matched to a gene: 22. The CDR3: CSVEWVWGREASGANNEQFF. Here the CDR3 DNA reads TGCAGCGTTGAATGGGTCTGGGGCAGGGAGGCTAGCGGGGCGAACAATGAGCAGTTCTTC.

J is TRBJ2-1 and V is TRBV5-1; 7 bases are shared with TRBD1. Trimming removed 7 bases from V and 5 bases from J; junction bases left unmatched: 6. CDR3 length: 13 residues. Germline V gives CDR1 SGHRS, CDR2 YFSETQ. CDR3 DNA sequence: TGCGCCAGCGCCACAGGGGCCCACAATGAGCAGTTCTTC. Protein product: CASATGAHNEQFF.

The chain carries TRBV30 and TRBJ1-3; no reliable D call. The CDR3 spans 12 residues. Germline V gives CDR1 GTSNPN, CDR2 SVGIG (reference sequence). V was trimmed by 4 bases and J by 1 base, leaving 5 bases between them. The CDR3 spells CAWTGSGNTIYF. The CDR3 DNA sequence: TGTGCCTGGACAGGATCTGGAAACACCATATATTTT. Looking up the rest from reference TRBV30 and TRBJ1-3 gives the full variable domain: SQTIHQWPATLVQPVGSPLSLECTVEGTSNPNLYWYRQAAGRGLQLLFYSVGIGQISSEVPQNLSASRPQDRQFILSSKKLLLSDSGFYLCAWTGSGNTIYFGEGSWLTVV.

The chain is built from TRBV30 and TRBJ2-1; 8 positions agree with TRBD2. CDR3 length: 13 amino acids. CDR1 GTSNPN and CDR2 SVGIG come from the germline V gene (reference sequence). The V and J ends lost 5 bases and 9 bases, in that order; junction bases with no gene match: 9. In DNA form, the CDR3 reads TGTGCCTGGGGCCGTATACGGGAGGGTGAGCAGTTCTTC. It encodes CAWGRIREGEQFF.

Only a few counts were recorded for this clone. This chain joins TRBV29-1 and TRBJ2-7; D remains ambiguous. V was shortened by 2 bases and J by 13 bases, with 24 bases between the two germline ends. The germline CDR1 and CDR2 sequences are SQVTM and ANQGSEA. CDR3 length: 14 amino acids. As DNA, the CDR3 is TGCAGCGTTGAACCGCTGGCCCGCCCCGGTTTGCAATACTTC. This gives the protein CSVEPLARPGLQYF.